This entry describes one TCR beta chain. Its antigen is not identified. This entry comes from a study of T cell responses to AZD1222 COVID-19 vaccine. Study-wide results and caveats: Across the whole spike, CD4 TCRs peaked at regions 160-218 and 743-854.

TCRdb's copy holds only in-frame clones and misses some; the assay was immunoSEQ multiplex PCR. The sample carries some 150,000 clones, just over 90% recorded once. V lost 2 bases and J lost 5, with 15 bases in between. This CDR3 has 15 amino acids. Germline V gene sequence: CDR1 MNHNS, CDR2 SASEGT. The receptor comes from an adult in good health. This specimen was peripheral blood, taken on day 0 of MenACWY control vaccination. V and J are TRBV6-1 and TRBJ1-1; tentatively, D is TRBD1 (6 bases). The CDR3 sequence is CASSEYGGLGTEAFF. In DNA form, the CDR3 reads TGTGCCAGCAGTGAATACGGGGGCCTTGGAACTGAAGCTTTCTTT.